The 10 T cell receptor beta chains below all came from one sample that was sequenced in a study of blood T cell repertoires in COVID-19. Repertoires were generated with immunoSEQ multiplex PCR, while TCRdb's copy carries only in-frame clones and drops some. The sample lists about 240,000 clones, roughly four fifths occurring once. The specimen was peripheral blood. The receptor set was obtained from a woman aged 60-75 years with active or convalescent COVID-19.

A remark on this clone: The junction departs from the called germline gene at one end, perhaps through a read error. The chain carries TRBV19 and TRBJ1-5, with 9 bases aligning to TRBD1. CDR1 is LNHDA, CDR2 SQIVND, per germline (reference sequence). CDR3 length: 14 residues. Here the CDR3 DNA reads TGTGCCAGTAGTATAACAGGGGGCAAGCAGCCCCAGCATTTT. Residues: CASSITGGKQPQHF.

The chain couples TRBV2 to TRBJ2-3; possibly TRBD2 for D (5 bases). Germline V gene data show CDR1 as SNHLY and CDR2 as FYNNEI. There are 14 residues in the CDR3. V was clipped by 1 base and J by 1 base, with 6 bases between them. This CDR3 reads CASSEERRTDTQYF. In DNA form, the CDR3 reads TGTGCCAGCAGTGAAGAGCGGCGCACAGATACGCAGTATTTT.

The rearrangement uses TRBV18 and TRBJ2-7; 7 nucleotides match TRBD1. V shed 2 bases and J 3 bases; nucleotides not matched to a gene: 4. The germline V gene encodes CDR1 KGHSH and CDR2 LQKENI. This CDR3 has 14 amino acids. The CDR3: CASSPGTVYYEQYF. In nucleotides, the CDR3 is TGTGCCAGCTCACCAGGGACAGTATACTACGAGCAGTACTTC.

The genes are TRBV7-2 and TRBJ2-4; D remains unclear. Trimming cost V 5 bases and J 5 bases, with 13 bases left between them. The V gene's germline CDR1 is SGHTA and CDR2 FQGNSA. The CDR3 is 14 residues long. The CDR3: CASSPSYYENIQYF. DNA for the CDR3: TGTGCCAGCAGCCCGAGTTATTACGAAAACATTCAGTACTTC. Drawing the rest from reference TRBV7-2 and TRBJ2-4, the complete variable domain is GAGVSQSPSNKVTEKGKDVELRCDPISGHTALYWYRQSLGQGLEFLIYFQGNSAPDKSGLPSDRFSAERTGGSVSTLTIQRTQQEDSAVYLCASSPSYYENIQYFGAGTRLSVL.

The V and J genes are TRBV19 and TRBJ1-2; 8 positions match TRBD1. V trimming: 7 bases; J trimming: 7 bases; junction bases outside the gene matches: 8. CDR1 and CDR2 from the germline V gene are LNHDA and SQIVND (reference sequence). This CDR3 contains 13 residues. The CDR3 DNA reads TGTGCCAGTAAGGGCCAGGGGGCAGTTGGCTACACCTTC. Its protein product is CASKGQGAVGYTF. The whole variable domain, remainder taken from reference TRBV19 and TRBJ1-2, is DGGITQSPKYLFRKEGQNVTLSCEQNLNHDAMYWYRQDPGQGLRLIYYSQIVNDFQKGDIAEGYSVSREKKESFPLTVTSAQKNPTAFYLCASKGQGAVGYTFGSGTRLTVV.

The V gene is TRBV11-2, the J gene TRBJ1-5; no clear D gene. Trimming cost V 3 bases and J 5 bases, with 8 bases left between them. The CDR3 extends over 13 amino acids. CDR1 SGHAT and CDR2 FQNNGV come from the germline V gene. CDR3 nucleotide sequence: TGTGCCAGCAGCTTCTCCGTCCATCAGCCCCAGCATTTT. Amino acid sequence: CASSFSVHQPQHF.

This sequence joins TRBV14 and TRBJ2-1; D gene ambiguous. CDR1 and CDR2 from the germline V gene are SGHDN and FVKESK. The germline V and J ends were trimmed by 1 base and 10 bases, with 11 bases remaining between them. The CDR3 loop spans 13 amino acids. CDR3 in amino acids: CASSQGVSREQFF. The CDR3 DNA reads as TGTGCCAGCAGCCAAGGGGTAAGCAGGGAGCAGTTCTTC. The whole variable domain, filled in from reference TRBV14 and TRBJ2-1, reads EAGVTQFPSHSVIEKGQTVTLRCDPISGHDNLYWYRRVMGKEIKFLLHFVKESKQDESGMPNNRFLAERTGGTYSTLKVQPAELEDSGVYFCASSQGVSREQFFGPGTRLTVL.

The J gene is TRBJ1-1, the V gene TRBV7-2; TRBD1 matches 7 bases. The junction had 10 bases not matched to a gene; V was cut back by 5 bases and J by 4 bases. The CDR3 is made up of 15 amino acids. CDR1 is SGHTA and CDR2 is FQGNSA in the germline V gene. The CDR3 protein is CASSPPPGGRTEAFF. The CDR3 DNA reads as TGTGCCAGCAGCCCCCCCCCAGGGGGACGCACTGAAGCTTTCTTT. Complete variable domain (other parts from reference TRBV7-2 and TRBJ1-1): GAGVSQSPSNKVTEKGKDVELRCDPISGHTALYWYRQSLGQGLEFLIYFQGNSAPDKSGLPSDRFSAERTGGSVSTLTIQRTQQEDSAVYLCASSPPPGGRTEAFFGQGTRLTVV.

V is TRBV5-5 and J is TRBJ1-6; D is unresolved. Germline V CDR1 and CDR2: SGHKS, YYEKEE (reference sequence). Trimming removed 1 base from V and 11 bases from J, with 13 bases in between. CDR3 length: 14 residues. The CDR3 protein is CASSLFLGAAPLHF. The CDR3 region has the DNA TGTGCCAGCAGCTTGTTTTTGGGAGCCGCACCCCTCCACTTT.

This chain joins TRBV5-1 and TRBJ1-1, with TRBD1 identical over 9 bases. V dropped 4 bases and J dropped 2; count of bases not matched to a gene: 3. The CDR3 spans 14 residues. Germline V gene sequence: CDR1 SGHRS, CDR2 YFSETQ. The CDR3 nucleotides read TGCGCCAGCAGCACAGGGGGCTTCAACACTGAAGCTTTCTTT. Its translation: CASSTGGFNTEAFF. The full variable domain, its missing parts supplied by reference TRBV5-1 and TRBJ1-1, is KAGVTQTPRYLIKTRGQQVTLSCSPISGHRSVSWYQQTPGQGLQFLFEYFSETQRNKGNFPGRFSGRQFSNSRSEMNVSTLELGDSALYLCASSTGGFNTEAFFGQGTRLTVV.